One sample yielded the 2 T cell receptor beta chains listed below, sequenced in a study of pediatric ulcerative colitis. During colonoscopy, one to two rectal pinch biopsies were collected. Profiled with immunoSEQ multiplex PCR; TCRdb holds only in-frame clones, not every one. Of about 12,000 clones listed, approximately 80% are singletons. The sample taken for sequencing was gut tissue. The origin of the receptors is a boy aged 5-17 years who was a control in a study of pediatric ulcerative colitis.

V is TRBV6-1 and J is TRBJ2-5, with 10 bases aligning to TRBD1. Germline CDR1 is MNHNS and CDR2 is SASEGT. The V gene end was trimmed by 2 bases and the J gene end by 6 bases; junction bases not matched to a gene: 9. This CDR3 is built from 16 residues. The CDR3 region has the DNA TGTGCCAGCAGTGAATCAGGGACAGGGGCAACGAAGACCCAGTACTTC. Translation gives CASSESGTGATKTQYF.

The chain recombines TRBV2 with TRBJ2-3; TRBD2 aligns across 10 bases. The V gene's germline CDR1 is SNHLY and CDR2 FYNNEI. V shed 11 bases, J shed 2 bases, and the junction held 13 bases outside the gene matches. The length of the CDR3 is 16 residues. CDR3 in DNA: TGTGCCTCCCGTGGGCCTAGCGGGAGTTACACAGATACGCAGTATTTT. Encoded protein: CASRGPSGSYTDTQYF.